This T cell receptor (beta chain) was captured in a study of cytomegalovirus exposure and HLA in healthy donors (dated by TCRdb to the late 2010s). About the full investigation: According to a later analysis, the 120 or so validation repertoires were produced on the same platform as the 680 or so repertoires of the first cohort. The study aimed to test whether cataloging public T cell receptors could reveal signatures of past pathogen exposure. A separate validation cohort of 100 to 150 different subjects was used in addition to the 666-subject first cohort. To predict cytomegalovirus infection status, the study brought together high-throughput TCR immunosequencing, statistical association of individual TCRs with disease status, and machine learning. What the study reported, not specific to this receptor: While some public TCRs were present in many individuals, most TCR sequences turned up only very rarely across donors. The study listed 150 to 200 TCR beta chains as associated with cytomegalovirus. A later analysis lacked HLA typing for the validation cohort, so it scored co-occurrence in that cohort across all 120 repertoires. In a later analysis, TCRs clustered in the first cohort were found to also tend to co-occur in the roughly 110 validation repertoires, with 85% to 95% of cluster scores above 0. In both the original and validation cohorts, the classifier was reported to diagnose cytomegalovirus status with high specificity and sensitivity. The authors suggested that the approach could potentially be generalized to other disease states and immunological phenotypes. Three of the identified cytomegalovirus-associated TCR beta chains were confirmed in vitro to be specific for cytomegalovirus antigens.

Libraries were made using the immunoSEQ multiplex PCR assay. The paper's data handling went like this. A statistical classification framework was built to diagnose cytomegalovirus status from the catalog of TCR beta chain sequences. Entries here come from immuneACCESS through TCRdb and include only in-frame sequences with V and J called. Some clones fail to appear in such tables; in the studies checked, an unresolved V gene covers under half of the shortfall, and the cause of the remainder is unknown. V and J calls and clone size are as listed in that table; D and trimming were resolved from the DNA. The sample table shows about 360,000 clones, and around 86% are seen once. The top ten hold 0.83% of the sample. Separate from the approximately 700-subject first cohort, the validation cohort of some 130 subjects was the group to which the donors belonged. Points on this clone: Its antigen specificity is not known. Base-call qualities are not available, and no considerably larger clone is one nucleotide away.

The CDR3, cysteine through phenylalanine, is 19 amino acids long. The entry retains the CDR3 DNA only, 57 bases that are in frame from base 1. V has 5 bases trimmed and J has 4 bases trimmed; junction bases matching no gene number 20. The germline V gene provides CDR1 SGHVS and CDR2 FQNEAQ. The specimen sequenced was PBMCs. This sequence originates from a woman in her late teens or twenties in good health and CMV-seronegative. The sequence is built from TRBV7-8 and TRBJ1-2; 9 nucleotides in the junction match TRBD1. The nucleotide sequence reads as follows: TGTGCCAGCAGCCTCCCTAGGACAGGGGCCGTACTCGACATCTATGGCTACACCTTC. Its coded protein is CASSLPRTGAVLDIYGYTF.